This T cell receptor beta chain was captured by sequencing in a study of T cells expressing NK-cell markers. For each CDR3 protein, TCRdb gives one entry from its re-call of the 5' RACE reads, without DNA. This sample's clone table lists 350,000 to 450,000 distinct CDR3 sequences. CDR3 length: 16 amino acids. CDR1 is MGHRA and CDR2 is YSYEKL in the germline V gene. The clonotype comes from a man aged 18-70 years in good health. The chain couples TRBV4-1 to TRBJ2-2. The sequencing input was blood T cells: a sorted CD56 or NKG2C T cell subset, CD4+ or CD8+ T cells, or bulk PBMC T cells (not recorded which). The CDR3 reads CASSQFSFGNTGELFF.